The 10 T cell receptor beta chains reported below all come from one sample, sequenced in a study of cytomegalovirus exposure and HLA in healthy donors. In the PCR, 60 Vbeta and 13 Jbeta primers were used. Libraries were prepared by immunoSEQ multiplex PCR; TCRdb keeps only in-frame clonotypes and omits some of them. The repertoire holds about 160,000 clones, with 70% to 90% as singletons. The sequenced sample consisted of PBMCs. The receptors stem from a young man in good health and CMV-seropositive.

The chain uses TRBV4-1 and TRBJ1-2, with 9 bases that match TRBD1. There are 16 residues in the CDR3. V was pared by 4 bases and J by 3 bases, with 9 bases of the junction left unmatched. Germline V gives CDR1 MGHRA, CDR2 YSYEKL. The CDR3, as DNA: TGCGCCAGCAGCCGACAGGGGGGGGCCTTGGACTATGGCTACACCTTC. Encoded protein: CASSRQGGALDYGYTF.

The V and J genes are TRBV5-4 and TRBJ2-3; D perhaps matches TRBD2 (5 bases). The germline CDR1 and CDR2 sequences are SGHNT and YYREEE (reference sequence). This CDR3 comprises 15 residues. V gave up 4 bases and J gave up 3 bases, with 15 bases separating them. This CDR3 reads CASSPGVSETDTQYF. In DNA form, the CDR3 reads TGTGCCAGCAGCCCGGGTGTTAGCGAGACAGATACGCAGTATTTT.

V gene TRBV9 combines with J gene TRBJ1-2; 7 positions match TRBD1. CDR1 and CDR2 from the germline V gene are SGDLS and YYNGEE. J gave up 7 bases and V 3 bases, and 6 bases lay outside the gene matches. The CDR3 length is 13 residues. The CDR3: CASSATTGSGYTF. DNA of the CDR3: TGTGCCAGCAGCGCTACGACAGGGAGTGGCTACACCTTC.

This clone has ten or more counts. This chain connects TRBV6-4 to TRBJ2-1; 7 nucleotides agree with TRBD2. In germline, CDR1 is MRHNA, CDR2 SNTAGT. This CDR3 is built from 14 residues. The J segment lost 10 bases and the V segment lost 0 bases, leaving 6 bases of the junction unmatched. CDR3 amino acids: CASSDSVGGNEQFF. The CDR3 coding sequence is TGTGCCAGCAGTGACTCAGTGGGGGGGAACGAGCAGTTCTTC.

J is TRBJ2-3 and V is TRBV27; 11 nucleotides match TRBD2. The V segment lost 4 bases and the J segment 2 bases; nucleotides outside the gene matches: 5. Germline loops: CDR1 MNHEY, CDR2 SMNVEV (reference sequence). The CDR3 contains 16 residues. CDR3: CASSSRLAGTTDTQYF. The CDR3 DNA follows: TGTGCCAGCAGTTCGCGACTAGCGGGGACCACAGATACGCAGTATTTT.

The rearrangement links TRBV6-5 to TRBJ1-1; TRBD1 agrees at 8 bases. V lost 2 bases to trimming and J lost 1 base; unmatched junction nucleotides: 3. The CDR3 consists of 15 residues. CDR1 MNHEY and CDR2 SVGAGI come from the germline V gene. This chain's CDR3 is CASSYLTGANTEAFF. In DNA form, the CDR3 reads TGTGCCAGCAGTTACCTGACAGGGGCGAACACTGAAGCTTTCTTT.

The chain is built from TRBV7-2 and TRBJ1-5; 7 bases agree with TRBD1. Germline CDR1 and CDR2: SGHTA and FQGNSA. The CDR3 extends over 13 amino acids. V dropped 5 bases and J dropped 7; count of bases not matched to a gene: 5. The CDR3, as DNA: TGTGCCAGCAGCCCAGGACAGGAGCAGCCCCAGCATTTT. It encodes CASSPGQEQPQHF.

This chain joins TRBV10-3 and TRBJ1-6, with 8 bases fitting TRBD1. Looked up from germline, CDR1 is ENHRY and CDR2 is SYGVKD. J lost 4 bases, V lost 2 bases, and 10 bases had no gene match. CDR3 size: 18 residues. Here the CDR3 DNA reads TGTGCCATCAGTGAGGAGGGGGGGGACAGGCGGTATAATTCACCCCTCCACTTT. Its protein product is CAISEEGGDRRYNSPLHF.

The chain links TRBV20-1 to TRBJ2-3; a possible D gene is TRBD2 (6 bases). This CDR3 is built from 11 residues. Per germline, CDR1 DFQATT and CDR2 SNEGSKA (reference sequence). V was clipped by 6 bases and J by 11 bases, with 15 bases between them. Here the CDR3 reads CSAVRLVEQYF. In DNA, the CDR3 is TGCAGTGCCGTCAGACTAGTTGAGCAGTATTTT.

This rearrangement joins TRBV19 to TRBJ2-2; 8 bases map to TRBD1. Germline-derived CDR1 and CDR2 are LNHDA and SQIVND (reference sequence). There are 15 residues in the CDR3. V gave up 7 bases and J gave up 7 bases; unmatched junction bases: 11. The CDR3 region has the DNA TGTGCCAGTAAACCGGACAGGGTGCGTAACGGGGAGCTGTTTTTT. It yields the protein CASKPDRVRNGELFF.